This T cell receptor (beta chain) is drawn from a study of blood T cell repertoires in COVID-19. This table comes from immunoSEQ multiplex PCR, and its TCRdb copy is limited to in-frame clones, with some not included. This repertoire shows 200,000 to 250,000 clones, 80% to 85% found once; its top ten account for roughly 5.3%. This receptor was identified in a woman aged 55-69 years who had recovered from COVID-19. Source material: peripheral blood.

CDR3 nucleotide sequence: TGTGCCAGCAGTGTCCACACGGCAGGGAACACTGAAGCTTTCTTT. It yields the protein CASSVHTAGNTEAFF. This chain connects TRBV25-1 to TRBJ1-1; no clear D gene. The V gene lost 4 bases and the J gene lost 1 base, with 13 bases spanning the gap. This CDR3 region has 15 residues. Germline CDR1 is MGHDK and CDR2 is SYGVNS.